This T cell receptor (beta chain) was documented in a study of OX40 agonist ivuxolimab in advanced cancers. Study outcomes and limitations: CD8+ T cells showed, on average, more clonal expansion than CD4+ cells.

Autoimmune disease history or systemic immunosuppression barred patients. The timepoints at which blood was sampled were baseline, cycle 4 day 1, and cycle 7 day 1. Unmatched junction bases numbered 3, after V lost 3 bases and J lost 5 bases. The CDR3 length is 15 residues. Germline values: CDR1 SGHDT, CDR2 YYEEEE. In regard to this clone: The antigen remains unidentified.

Sequencing was performed with immunoSEQ multiplex PCR; in TCRdb, only in-frame clones are kept and a portion is missing. This table has some 73,000 clones, about nine tenths appearing once. The specimen comprised CD4+ or CD8+ T cells sorted from blood, sampled in a trial of the OX40 agonist ivuxolimab. The rearrangement links TRBV5-6 to TRBJ2-1, with TRBD2 matching 12 bases. The origin of this receptor is an adult with an advanced solid tumor such as melanoma, head and neck, liver or kidney cancer. The CDR3 loop is CASSSWTSGDNEQFF. CDR3 sequence (DNA): TGTGCCAGCAGCTCGTGGACTAGCGGGGACAATGAGCAGTTCTTC.